This entry lists 11 T cell receptor beta chains sequenced from one sample in a study of T cell responses to AZD1222 COVID-19 vaccine. Assay used: immunoSEQ multiplex PCR; TCRdb lists only in-frame clones, some missing. Among approximately 52,000 clones listed, roughly 87% were seen once. This material consisted of peripheral blood, taken 28 days after the second AZD1222 dose. The receptor source for this set is an adult who received the AZD1222 COVID-19 vaccine.

The chain couples TRBV29-1 to TRBJ2-5; D is tentatively TRBD1 or TRBD2 (5 bases each). The germline V and J ends were trimmed by 2 bases and 4 bases, with 14 bases remaining between them. The CDR3 is made up of 14 amino acids. Germline CDR1 reads SQVTM; CDR2 reads ANQGSEA. CDR3 residues: CSVEPRDRRETQYF. The CDR3 coding sequence is TGCAGCGTTGAACCCCGGGACCGGCGAGAGACCCAGTACTTC.

J is TRBJ2-1 and V is TRBV29-1; TRBD2 is a possible D gene (6 bases). CDR1 is SQVTM and CDR2 is ANQGSEA in the germline V gene. This CDR3 contains 12 residues. The ends were cut back, 6 bases at V and 4 bases at J, with 10 bases in the middle. The CDR3 region has the DNA TGCAGCGTGTCTAGCGCGTACAATGAGCAGTTCTTC. Protein product: CSVSSAYNEQFF.

The J gene is TRBJ2-2, the V gene TRBV7-2; 8 bases map to TRBD1. V trimming: 4 bases; J trimming: 6 bases; junction bases outside the gene matches: 7. Germline V gene lookup returns CDR1 SGHTA and CDR2 FQGNSA. The CDR3 has 15 amino acids. CDR3 sequence (DNA): TGTGCCAGCAGCTCAGGGGGCCGCACCTCCGGGGAGCTGTTTTTT. It translates to CASSSGGRTSGELFF.

The V gene is TRBV2, the J gene TRBJ2-7; 9 bases are a match to TRBD1. Germline CDR1 SNHLY, CDR2 FYNNEI. There are 14 residues in the CDR3. Trimming removed 3 bases from V and 9 bases from J; junction bases left unmatched: 9. The CDR3 nucleotides read TGTGCCAGCAGTGAGAACAGGGGGCTCTTGGGGCAGTACTTC. This gives the protein CASSENRGLLGQYF.

The chain joins TRBV2 to TRBJ1-1; a possible D gene is TRBD1 (5 bases). Germline V lookup: CDR1 SNHLY, CDR2 FYNNEI. The CDR3 is 14 residues long. The V gene lost 4 bases and the J gene lost 0 bases, with 9 bases spanning the gap. The CDR3 loop is CASSGPGMNTEAFF. In DNA, the CDR3 is TGTGCCAGCAGTGGGCCAGGGATGAACACTGAAGCTTTCTTT.

The chain combines TRBV24-1 with TRBJ2-3; D unclear. Trimming removed 10 bases from V and 5 bases from J, with 15 bases in between. This CDR3 comprises 13 residues. Germline loops: CDR1 KGHDR, CDR2 SFDVKD. The chain's CDR3 is CATARWAGDTQYF. DNA for the CDR3: TGTGCCACAGCCAGATGGGCCGGAGATACGCAGTATTTT.

DNA of the CDR3: TGCGCCAGCAGCGGGTGGGTCAGGGGGGACGACACTGAAGCTTTCTTT. This encodes CASSGWVRGDDTEAFF. V gene TRBV5-1 combines with J gene TRBJ1-1, with 7 bases that match TRBD1. This CDR3 is 16 amino acids long. The germline V gene has CDR1 SGHRS and CDR2 YFSETQ. Unmatched junction bases numbered 12, after V lost 4 bases and J lost 3 bases. The whole variable domain, filled in from reference TRBV5-1 and TRBJ1-1, reads KAGVTQTPRYLIKTRGQQVTLSCSPISGHRSVSWYQQTPGQGLQFLFEYFSETQRNKGNFPGRFSGRQFSNSRSEMNVSTLELGDSALYLCASSGWVRGDDTEAFFGQGTRLTVV.

The chain carries TRBV11-2 and TRBJ1-1, with D unclear. Trimming pared 5 bases from V and 1 base from J, leaving 11 bases between. CDR1 SGHAT and CDR2 FQNNGV come from the germline V gene. This CDR3 has 14 amino acids. The DNA for the CDR3 is TGTGCCAGCAGCCTCTGGACGGCGAACACTGAAGCTTTCTTT. Its translation: CASSLWTANTEAFF.

The rearrangement uses TRBV28 and TRBJ1-5, with D unclear. CDR3 size: 15 residues. From germline, CDR1 is MDHEN and CDR2 SYDVKM. V shed 5 bases and J shed 0 bases, with 11 bases lying between them. CDR3 sequence (DNA): TGTGCCAGCAGTAAGCAGCGTTATAGCAATCAGCCCCAGCATTTT. Protein product: CASSKQRYSNQPQHF. Filled out from reference TRBV28 and TRBJ1-5, the complete variable domain reads DVKVTQSSRYLVKRTGEKVFLECVQDMDHENMFWYRQDPGLGLRLIYFSYDVKMKEKGDIPEGYSVSREKKERFSLILESASTNQTSMYLCASSKQRYSNQPQHFGDGTRLSIL.

The chain is built from TRBV18 and TRBJ2-5; the D is unclear. Looked up from germline, CDR1 is KGHSH and CDR2 is LQKENI. With 3 bases removed from V and 5 bases from J, the gap between germline ends came to 7 bases. This CDR3 has 12 residues. The DNA for the CDR3 is TGTGCCAGCTCACCCTCCGGGGAGACCCAGTACTTC. As protein: CASSPSGETQYF.

CDR3 in amino acids: CASSQPPRTSGRAGDTQYF. The DNA of the CDR3 is TGTGCCAGCAGCCAACCGCCCCGGACTAGCGGGAGGGCCGGAGATACGCAGTATTTT. The rearrangement joins TRBV4-2 to TRBJ2-3; 15 positions agree with TRBD2. The V gene end was trimmed by 2 bases and the J gene end by 5 bases; junction bases not matched to a gene: 11. Germline V gene sequence: CDR1 LGHNA, CDR2 YNFKEQ. The CDR3 sequence is 19 residues long.